One sample yielded the 14 T cell receptor beta chains listed below, sequenced in a study of blood T cell repertoires in COVID-19. Profiling relied on immunoSEQ multiplex PCR, and the TCRdb table lists in-frame clones only, not all of them. This sample has roughly 230,000 clones; roughly four fifths occur once, and the top ten carry about 4.5%. Sequenced material: peripheral blood. The receptor source for this set is a man between 45 and 60 years old with active or convalescent COVID-19.

This chain links TRBV7-2 with TRBJ1-5; 9 bases align to TRBD1. The CDR3 is 15 residues long. The trim removed 5 bases at V and 10 bases at J, leaving 12 bases unmatched. CDR1 SGHTA and CDR2 FQGNSA come from the germline V gene. The CDR3 coding sequence is TGTGCCAGCAGCGTTACCGGGACAGGGTCCATACCCCAGCATTTT. Its translation: CASSVTGTGSIPQHF.

The chain carries TRBV30 and TRBJ1-2, with D possibly being TRBD1 (6 bases). Germline assignment: CDR1 GTSNPN and CDR2 SVGIG (reference sequence). Trimming shortened V by 4 bases and J by 4 bases, and 22 bases separated the two germline ends. This CDR3 spans 16 amino acids. The CDR3 bases are TGTGCCTGGATCATCACCCAGGGGAAAGGGGCCTATGGCTACACCTTC. It specifies CAWIITQGKGAYGYTF.

V is TRBV6-2 or TRBV6-3 and J is TRBJ2-5, with TRBD2 matching over 7 bases. V was pared by 3 bases and J by 2 bases, with 3 bases of the junction left unmatched. CDR3 size: 14 residues. In germline, CDR1 is MNHEY, CDR2 SVGEGT. The CDR3 here is CASSYGGGQETQYF. CDR3 coding DNA: TGTGCCAGCAGTTATGGGGGGGGGCAAGAGACCCAGTACTTC.

J is TRBJ2-3 and V is TRBV7-3; 13 bases are a match to TRBD2. V lost 0 bases to trimming and J lost 5 bases; unmatched junction nucleotides: 2. Germline CDR1 reads SGHTA; CDR2 reads FQGTGA. The CDR3 loop spans 16 amino acids. CDR3 amino acids: CASSLTWTSGGDTQYF. The CDR3 coding sequence is TGTGCCAGCAGCTTAACGTGGACTAGCGGGGGAGATACGCAGTATTTT.

The chain couples TRBV13 to TRBJ1-2; tentatively, D is TRBD1 (6 bases). Germline CDR1 and CDR2: PRHDT and FYEKMQ (reference sequence). The V and J ends lost 0 bases and 4 bases respectively, with 18 bases between them. The CDR3 extends over 17 amino acids. CDR3 nucleotides: TGTGCCAGCAGCTTAGGCCTCGTGGGACAAGGAGCCTATGGCTACACCTTC. Protein sequence: CASSLGLVGQGAYGYTF. The full variable domain, its missing parts supplied by reference TRBV13 and TRBJ1-2, is AAGVIQSPRHLIKEKRETATLKCYPIPRHDTVYWYQQGPGQDPQFLISFYEKMQSDKGSIPDRFSAQQFSDYHSELNMSSLELGDSALYFCASSLGLVGQGAYGYTFGSGTRLTVV.

This rearrangement joins TRBV6-6 to TRBJ1-2; the match to TRBD1 covers 11 bases. Losses at the gene ends were 5 bases for V and 4 bases for J; bases not matched to a gene: 6. This CDR3 is 15 amino acids long. The germline gives CDR1 MNHNY, CDR2 SVGAGI (reference sequence). CDR3 coding DNA: TGTGCCAGCAGTACCAGGACAGGGGGCTCCTATGGCTACACCTTC. It translates to CASSTRTGGSYGYTF.

The chain carries TRBV24-1 and TRBJ2-2, with a weak D call TRBD2 (7 bases). From germline, CDR1 is KGHDR and CDR2 SFDVKD. V was shortened by 4 bases and J by 6 bases, with 17 bases between the two germline ends. The CDR3 sequence is 16 residues long. The CDR3 DNA reads TGTGCCACCAGTGACCCGGGGGGCCGTGACGCCGGGGAGCTGTTTTTT. Its translation is CATSDPGGRDAGELFF.

The chain carries TRBV11-2 and TRBJ1-2; a weak D match, TRBD1 (5 bases). Trimming pared 0 bases from V and 0 bases from J, leaving 8 bases between. This CDR3 region has 15 residues. CDR1 is SGHAT and CDR2 is FQNNGV in the germline V gene. CDR3 sequence: CASSLDPGANYGYTF. CDR3 bases: TGTGCCAGCAGCTTAGATCCGGGGGCTAACTATGGCTACACCTTC.

The rearrangement links TRBV30 to TRBJ1-1, with D maybe TRBD1 (5 bases). Trimming left V 1 base short and J 5 bases short, with 11 bases between. The CDR3 is made up of 13 amino acids. Germline CDR1 GTSNPN, CDR2 SVGIG (reference sequence). The CDR3 is CAWSAQGGTEAFF. DNA for the CDR3: TGTGCCTGGAGTGCTCAGGGAGGTACTGAAGCTTTCTTT.

The chain couples TRBV6-4 to TRBJ1-2; 7 bases map to TRBD1. Germline trimming cut 6 bases from V and 7 bases from J; bases unmatched to any gene: 11. CDR3 length equals 14 residues. The germline V gene has CDR1 MRHNA and CDR2 SNTAGT. CDR3 residues: CASRADRARGGYTF. The CDR3 region has the DNA TGTGCCAGCAGGGCCGACAGGGCTCGGGGTGGCTACACCTTC.

The chain carries TRBV27 and TRBJ2-3, with 10 bases fitting TRBD2. This CDR3 contains 16 residues. V lost 5 bases and J lost 1; bases outside the gene matches: 6. CDR1 and CDR2 from the germline V gene are MNHEY and SMNVEV (reference sequence). Here the CDR3 reads CASSTTSGDRTDTQYF. CDR3 in DNA: TGTGCCAGCAGTACAACTAGCGGGGATCGCACAGATACGCAGTATTTT.

The chain combines TRBV4-1 with TRBJ2-7, with 7 bases identical to TRBD1. CDR1 MGHRA and CDR2 YSYEKL come from the germline V gene. Germline trimming cut 1 base from V and 4 bases from J; bases unmatched to any gene: 7. This CDR3 is built from 15 residues. CDR3 protein: CASSQADARGYEQYF. The CDR3 coding sequence is TGCGCCAGCAGCCAAGCTGACGCCAGGGGGTACGAGCAGTACTTC.

The gene calls are TRBV7-3 and TRBJ2-1, with 9 bases identical to TRBD1. The V and J ends lost 3 bases and 5 bases, in that order; junction bases with no gene match: 5. The germline CDR1 and CDR2 sequences are SGHTA and FQGTGA. The CDR3 runs to 15 residues. The CDR3 region is CASSFRDREDNEQFF. The CDR3 DNA sequence: TGTGCCAGCAGCTTCCGGGACAGGGAGGACAATGAGCAGTTCTTC.

J is TRBJ2-7 and V is TRBV4-1; D is unclear. Germline V gene lookup returns CDR1 MGHRA and CDR2 YSYEKL. The CDR3 covers 16 residues. V shed 3 bases and J shed 0 bases, with 15 bases lying between them. The CDR3 DNA is TGCGCCAGCAGCCACGCTGACATGGGTTTCTCCTACGAGCAGTACTTC. Translation gives CASSHADMGFSYEQYF.